This TCR beta chain appears in the sequencing data of a study of blood T cell repertoires in COVID-19 (dated by TCRdb to the early 2020s). Notes on the research overall: The collaborator samples originated in the United States, Italy and Spain and spanned the acute and convalescent phases of COVID-19. The repertoires were made available in a free public database intended to serve as a resource for research on the immune response to SARS-CoV-2. Subjects who had been exposed to COVID-19, were actively infected with it, or had recovered from it provided the deeply sampled blood TCRbeta repertoires that made up the dataset. The material from the prospective study consisted of cDNA or gDNA derived from T cells, B-cell-depleted T cells, or PBMCs. Samples were obtained from the ongoing ImmuneRACE study (first 160 participants) and from 1,000 to 1,500 subjects provided by 6 global collaborators. The sample metadata nearly always contained a de-identified subject ID, COVID-19 status, age in years and sex. HLA class I and class II types, where available, came from metadata supplied by the sample provider rather than from assay-based typing. What the research found in general, with its limitations: The quantity of clinical and demographic metadata differed by source and by participant and was supplied without curation.

With regard to this clone: The antigen it recognizes is unknown. Base-call qualities are not available, and no considerably larger clone is one nucleotide away.

TCRbeta CDR3 regions were amplified from genomic DNA by means of the immunoSEQ Assay, a bias-controlled multiplex PCR. The authors' analysis ran thus. Nucleated cell counts per sample were estimated from amplification of reference gene primers within the assay. To quantify the absolute abundance of each unique TCRbeta CDR3 rearrangement, sequence reads were collapsed and filtered. For each sample, productive Simpson clonality was calculated as the square root of Simpson's diversity index over productive rearrangements. TCRdb took over this immuneACCESS table, retaining in-frame rearrangements with V and J assigned. Such tables are incomplete; in checked studies, under half of the missing clones stem from an unresolved V gene, and the remainder is unexplained. For V, J and clone size, that table is used; D and trimming come from the DNA. The sample includes about 200,000 clones, with approximately 86% observed a single time. The top ten clones comprise roughly 4% of the sample.

In the prospective study, participants were roughly 18 to 100 years old, resided in about two dozen geographic areas of the United States, and were enrolled through a virtual design. In the prospective study, cohorts were assigned on the basis of participant-reported clinical history obtained from a screening survey and a study questionnaire. Exposed participants had been in contact, within 2 weeks of entering the study, with a person who had a PCR-confirmed or clinician-diagnosed case of COVID-19. In the prospective study, mobile phlebotomists collected whole blood, serum and a nasopharyngeal or oropharyngeal swab from each participant. Prospective study participants could optionally give additional blood draws and questionnaires over an approximately 2-month period. Before DNA extraction, prospective study blood samples were shipped either frozen or at room temperature. This sequence was found in a woman in her 30s who had been exposed to COVID-19. The source material was PBMCs or T cells enriched from blood (not recorded which).

This receptor has the CDR3 CASSTLINTGELFF. DNA sequence: TGTGCCAGCAGCACGCTAATAAACACCGGGGAGCTGTTTTTT. Recombination connected TRBV7-3 to TRBJ2-2, with the D gene not clear enough to name. Reading from cysteine to phenylalanine, the CDR3 counts 14 amino acids. The read is trimmed to its CDR3 DNA, 42 bases read in frame from base 1. The germline V gene gives CDR1 as SGHTA and CDR2 as FQGTGA. V is shortened by 5 bases, J by 2 bases, and the region joining them spans 9 bases.